This TCR beta chain comes out of a study of blood T cell repertoires in COVID-19. In the source study's methods: Nucleated cell counts were estimated from reference gene primer amplification. Measured with immunoSEQ multiplex PCR; TCRdb has only the in-frame clones, and not every one. The V and J calls and the clone size are those of that table, but D and trimming were determined from the DNA. Of tens of thousands of clones listed, about 88% were seen once; the top ten hold around 36%. The germline gives CDR1 LNHDA, CDR2 SQIVND (reference sequence). The CDR3 covers 13 residues. Trimming took 3 bases from V and 6 from J, leaving 9 bases between them. The table lists this clone with a few counts.

The TCR comes from a man between 65 and 80 years old with active COVID-19. The rearrangement links TRBV19 to TRBJ1-5, with D tentatively TRBD1 (5 bases). Specimen: peripheral blood. The CDR3: CASSIQGLQPQHF. DNA for the CDR3: TGTGCCAGTAGTATCCAGGGACTTCAGCCCCAGCATTTT.